A selection of T cell receptor beta chains follows, all from one sample in a study of monozygotic twins with inflammatory bowel disease. After re-calling the 5' RACE reads, TCRdb lists one entry per CDR3 protein, DNA absent. The sample table sets out under 150,000 distinct CDR3 sequences. The source material was blood. The source is a human donor with ulcerative colitis or Crohn's disease, or a healthy co-twin of an affected twin (not recorded which). Each CDR3 is given with its conserved first and last residue.

V	J	CDR3
TRBV20-1	TRBJ1-2	CSAREGQPYGYTF
TRBV6-1	TRBJ2-4	CASSDRTVKNIQYF
TRBV6-1	TRBJ2-7	CASSLSGRGIYEQYF
TRBV28	TRBJ1-2	CASSLFGGVYGYTF
TRBV6-5	TRBJ2-1	CASQRSRLAGGSYNEQFF
TRBV20-1	TRBJ2-5	CSARDVPGGRETQYF
TRBV6-7	TRBJ2-7	CASSYLDRVHGCYEQYF
TRBV6-2/TRBV6-3	TRBJ1-5	CASRTTGGNQPQHF
TRBV20-1	TRBJ1-5	CSARDPGGLSNQPQHF
TRBV6-2/TRBV6-3	TRBJ2-1	CASSYTEADYNEQFF
TRBV19	TRBJ2-2	CASSISPGRGIGELFF
TRBV20-1	TRBJ2-4	CSASRLLTKNIQYF
TRBV20-1	TRBJ2-2	CSARGPGTGELFF
TRBV27	TRBJ1-3	CAILGSGTGPNTIYF
TRBV7-7	TRBJ2-1	CASSLGGGNEQFF
TRBV18	TRBJ2-2	CASSPQTGNTGELFF
TRBV9	TRBJ2-1	CASSTMGGGPNEQFF